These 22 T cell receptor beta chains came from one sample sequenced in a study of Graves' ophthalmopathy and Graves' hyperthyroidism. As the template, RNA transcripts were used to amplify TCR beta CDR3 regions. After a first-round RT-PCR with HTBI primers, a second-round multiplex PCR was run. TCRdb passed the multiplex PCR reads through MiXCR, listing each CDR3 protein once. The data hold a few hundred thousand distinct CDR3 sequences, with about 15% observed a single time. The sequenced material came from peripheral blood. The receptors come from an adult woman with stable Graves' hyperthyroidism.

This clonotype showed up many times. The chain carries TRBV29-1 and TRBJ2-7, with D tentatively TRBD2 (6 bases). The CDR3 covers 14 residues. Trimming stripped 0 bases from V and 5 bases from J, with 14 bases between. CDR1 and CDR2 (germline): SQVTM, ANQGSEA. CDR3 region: CSVEDLRGSNEQYF. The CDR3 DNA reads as TGCAGCGTTGAAGATCTTCGGGGGTCGAACGAGCAGTACTTC.

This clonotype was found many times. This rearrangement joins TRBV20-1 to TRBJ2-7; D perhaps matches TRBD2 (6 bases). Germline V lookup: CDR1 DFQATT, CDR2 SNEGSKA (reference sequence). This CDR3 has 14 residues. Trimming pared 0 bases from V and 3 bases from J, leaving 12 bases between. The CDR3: CSARDGGLNYEQYF. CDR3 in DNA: TGCAGTGCTAGAGATGGGGGACTGAACTACGAGCAGTACTTC.

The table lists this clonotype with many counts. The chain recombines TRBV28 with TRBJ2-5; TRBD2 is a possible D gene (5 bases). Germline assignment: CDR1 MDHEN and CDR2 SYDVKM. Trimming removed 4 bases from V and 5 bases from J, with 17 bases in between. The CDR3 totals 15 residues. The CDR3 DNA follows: TGTGCCAGCAGTTCGGCAGCGGAAAGCTTGGAGACCCAGTACTTC. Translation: CASSSAAESLETQYF.

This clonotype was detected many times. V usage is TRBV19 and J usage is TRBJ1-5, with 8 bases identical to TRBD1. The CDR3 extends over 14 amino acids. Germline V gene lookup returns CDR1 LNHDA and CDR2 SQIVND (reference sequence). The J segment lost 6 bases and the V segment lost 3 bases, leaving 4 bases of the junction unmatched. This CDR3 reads CASSIQGAGQPQHF. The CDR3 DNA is TGTGCCAGTAGTATTCAGGGGGCGGGTCAGCCCCAGCATTTT.

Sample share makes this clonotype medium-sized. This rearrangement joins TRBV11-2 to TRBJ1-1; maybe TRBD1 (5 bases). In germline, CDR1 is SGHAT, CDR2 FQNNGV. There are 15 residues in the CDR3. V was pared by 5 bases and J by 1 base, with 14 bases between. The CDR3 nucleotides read TGTGCCAGCAGCCCCGCATTGGGGGGGAACACTGAAGCTTTCTTT. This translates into CASSPALGGNTEAFF.

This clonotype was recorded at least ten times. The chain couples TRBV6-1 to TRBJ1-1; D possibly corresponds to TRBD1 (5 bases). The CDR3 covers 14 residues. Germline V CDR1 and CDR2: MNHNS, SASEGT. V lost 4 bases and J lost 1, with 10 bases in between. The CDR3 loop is CASSVDRQNTEAFF. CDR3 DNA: TGTGCCAGCAGTGTTGACAGACAGAACACTGAAGCTTTCTTT.

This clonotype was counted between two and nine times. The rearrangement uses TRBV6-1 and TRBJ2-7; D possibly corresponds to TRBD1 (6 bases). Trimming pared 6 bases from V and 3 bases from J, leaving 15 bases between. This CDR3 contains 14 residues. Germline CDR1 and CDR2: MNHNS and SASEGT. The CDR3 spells CASSQTLQGYEQYF. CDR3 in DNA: TGTGCCAGCAGCCAAACATTACAGGGCTACGAGCAGTACTTC.

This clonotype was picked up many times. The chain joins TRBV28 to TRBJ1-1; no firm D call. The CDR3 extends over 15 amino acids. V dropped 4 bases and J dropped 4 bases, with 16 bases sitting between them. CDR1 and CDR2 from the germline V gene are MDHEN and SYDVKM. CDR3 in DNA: TGTGCCAGCAGTTCACAGACCGCCCGGGGCACTGAAGCTTTCTTT. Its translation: CASSSQTARGTEAFF.

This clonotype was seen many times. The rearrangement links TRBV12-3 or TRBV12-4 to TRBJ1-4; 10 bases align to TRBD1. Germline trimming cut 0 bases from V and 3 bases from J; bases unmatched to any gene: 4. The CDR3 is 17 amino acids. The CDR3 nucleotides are TGTGCCAGCAGTTTAGCTGACAGGGGGCCGGCTAATGAAAAACTGTTTTTT. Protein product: CASSLADRGPANEKLFF.

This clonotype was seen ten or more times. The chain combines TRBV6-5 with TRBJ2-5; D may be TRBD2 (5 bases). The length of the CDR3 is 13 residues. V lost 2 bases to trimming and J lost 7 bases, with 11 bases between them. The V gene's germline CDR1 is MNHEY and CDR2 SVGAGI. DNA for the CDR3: TGTGCCAGCAGTTACATGCGGAGCGGGACCCAGTACTTC. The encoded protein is CASSYMRSGTQYF.

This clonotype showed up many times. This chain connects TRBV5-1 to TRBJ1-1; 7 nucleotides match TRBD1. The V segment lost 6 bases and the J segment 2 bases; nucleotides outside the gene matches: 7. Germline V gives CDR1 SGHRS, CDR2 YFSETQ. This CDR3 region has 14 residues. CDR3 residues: CASMTGFANTEAFF. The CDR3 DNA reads TGCGCCAGCATGACAGGGTTCGCCAACACTGAAGCTTTCTTT.

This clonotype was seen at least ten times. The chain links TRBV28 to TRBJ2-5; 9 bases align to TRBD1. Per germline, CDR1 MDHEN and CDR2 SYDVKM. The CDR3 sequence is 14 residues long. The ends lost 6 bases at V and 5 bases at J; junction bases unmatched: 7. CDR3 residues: CASRAGTGIETQYF. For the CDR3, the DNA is TGTGCCAGCAGGGCCGGGACAGGGATTGAGACCCAGTACTTC.

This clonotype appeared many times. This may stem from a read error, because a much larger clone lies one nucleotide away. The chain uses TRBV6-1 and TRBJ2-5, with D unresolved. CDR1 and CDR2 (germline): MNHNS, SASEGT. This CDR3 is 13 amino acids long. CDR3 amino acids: CASRERVAETKYF. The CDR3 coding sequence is TGTGCCAGCAGGGAAAGGGTGGCAGAGACCAAGTACTTC.

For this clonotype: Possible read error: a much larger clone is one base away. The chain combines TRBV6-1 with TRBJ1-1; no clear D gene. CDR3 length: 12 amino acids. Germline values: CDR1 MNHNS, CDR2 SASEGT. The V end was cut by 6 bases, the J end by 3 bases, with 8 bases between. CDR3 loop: CASSHRDTEAFF. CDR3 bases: TGTGCCAGCAGCCACCGGGACACTGAAGCTTTCTTT.

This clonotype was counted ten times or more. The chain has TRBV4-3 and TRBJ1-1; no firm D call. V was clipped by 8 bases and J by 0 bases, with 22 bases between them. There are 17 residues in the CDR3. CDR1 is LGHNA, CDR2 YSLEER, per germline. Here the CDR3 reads CASGVRDFWGMNTEAFF. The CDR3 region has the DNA TGCGCCAGCGGGGTAAGGGATTTCTGGGGAATGAACACTGAAGCTTTCTTT.

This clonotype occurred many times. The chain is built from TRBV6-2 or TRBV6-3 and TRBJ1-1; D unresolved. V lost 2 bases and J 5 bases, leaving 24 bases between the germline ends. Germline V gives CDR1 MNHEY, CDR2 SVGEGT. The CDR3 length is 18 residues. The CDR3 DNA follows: TGTGCCAGCAGTTACCTCGCGACGTCCGCCTCAACGGGGACTGAAGCTTTCTTT. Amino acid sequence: CASSYLATSASTGTEAFF.

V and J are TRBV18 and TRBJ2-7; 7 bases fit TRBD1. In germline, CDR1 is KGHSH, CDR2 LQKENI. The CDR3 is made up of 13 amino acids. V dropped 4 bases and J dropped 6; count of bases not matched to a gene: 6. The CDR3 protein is CASSLGQDTEQYF. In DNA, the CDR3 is TGTGCCAGCTCACTTGGACAGGACACCGAGCAGTACTTC.

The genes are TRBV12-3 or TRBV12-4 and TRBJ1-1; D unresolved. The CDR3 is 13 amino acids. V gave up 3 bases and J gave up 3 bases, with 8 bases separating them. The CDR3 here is CASSFSADTEAFF. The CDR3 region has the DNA TGTGCCAGCAGTTTTTCGGCCGACACTGAAGCTTTCTTT.

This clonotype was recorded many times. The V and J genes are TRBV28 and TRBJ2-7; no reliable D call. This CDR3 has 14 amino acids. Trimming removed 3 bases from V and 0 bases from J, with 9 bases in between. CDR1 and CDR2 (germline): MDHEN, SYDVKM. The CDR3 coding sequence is TGTGCCAGCAGTTTCCGAGGAAGCTCCTACGAGCAGTACTTC. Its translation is CASSFRGSSYEQYF.

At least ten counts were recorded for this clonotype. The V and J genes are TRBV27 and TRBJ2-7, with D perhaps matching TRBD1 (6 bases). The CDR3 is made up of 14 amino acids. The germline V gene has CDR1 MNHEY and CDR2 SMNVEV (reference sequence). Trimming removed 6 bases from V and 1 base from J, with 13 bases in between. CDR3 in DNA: TGTGCCAGCAGGATAAGAGGACAGTCCTACGAGCAGTACTTC. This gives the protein CASRIRGQSYEQYF.

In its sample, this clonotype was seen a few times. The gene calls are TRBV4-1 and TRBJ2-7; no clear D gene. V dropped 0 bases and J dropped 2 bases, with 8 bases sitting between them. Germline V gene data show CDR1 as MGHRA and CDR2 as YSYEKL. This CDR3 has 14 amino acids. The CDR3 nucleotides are TGCGCCAGCAGCCAAGAGGAGACAACCTACGAGCAGTACTTC. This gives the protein CASSQEETTYEQYF.

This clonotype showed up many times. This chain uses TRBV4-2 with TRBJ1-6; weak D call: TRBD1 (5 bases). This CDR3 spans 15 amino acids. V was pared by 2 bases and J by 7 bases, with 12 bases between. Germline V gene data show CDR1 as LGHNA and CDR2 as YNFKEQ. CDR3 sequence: CASSQMIQGNSPLHF. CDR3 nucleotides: TGTGCCAGCAGCCAAATGATTCAGGGAAATTCACCCCTCCACTTT.